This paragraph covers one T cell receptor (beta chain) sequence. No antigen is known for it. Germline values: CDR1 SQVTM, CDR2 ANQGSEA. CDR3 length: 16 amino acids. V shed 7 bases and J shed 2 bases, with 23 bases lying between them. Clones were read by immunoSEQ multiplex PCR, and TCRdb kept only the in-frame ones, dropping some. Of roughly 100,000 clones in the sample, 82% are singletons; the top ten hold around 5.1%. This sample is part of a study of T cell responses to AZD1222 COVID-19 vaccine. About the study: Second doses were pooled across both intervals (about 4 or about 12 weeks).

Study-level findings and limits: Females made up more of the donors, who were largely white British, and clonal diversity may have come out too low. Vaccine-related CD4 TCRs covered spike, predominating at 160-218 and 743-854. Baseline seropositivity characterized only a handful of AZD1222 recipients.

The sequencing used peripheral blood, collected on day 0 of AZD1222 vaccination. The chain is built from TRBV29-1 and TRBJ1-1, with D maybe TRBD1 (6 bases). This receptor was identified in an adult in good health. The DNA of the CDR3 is TGCAGCGCTATTTCCAGGGGCATGAGGGGTAACACTGAAGCTTTCTTT. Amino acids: CSAISRGMRGNTEAFF.